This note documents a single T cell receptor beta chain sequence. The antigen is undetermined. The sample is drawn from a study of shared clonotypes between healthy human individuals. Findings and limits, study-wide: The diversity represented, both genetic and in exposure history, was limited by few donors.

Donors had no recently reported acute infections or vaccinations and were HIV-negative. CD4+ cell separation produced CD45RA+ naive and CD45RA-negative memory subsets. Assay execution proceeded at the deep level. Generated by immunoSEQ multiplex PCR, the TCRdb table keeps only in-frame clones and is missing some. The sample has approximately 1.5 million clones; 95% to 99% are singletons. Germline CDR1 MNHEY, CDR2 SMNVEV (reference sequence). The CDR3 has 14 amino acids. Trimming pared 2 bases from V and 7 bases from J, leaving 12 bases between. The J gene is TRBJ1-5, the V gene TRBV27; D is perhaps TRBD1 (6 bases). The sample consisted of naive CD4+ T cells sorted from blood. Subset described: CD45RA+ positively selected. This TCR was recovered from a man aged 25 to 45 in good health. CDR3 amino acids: CASSLGGPPQPQHF. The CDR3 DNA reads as TGTGCCAGCAGTTTAGGGGGGCCCCCCCAGCCCCAGCATTTT.